The sequence of this T cell receptor (beta chain) was determined in a study of naive and memory T cell subsets. An oligonucleotide containing a UMI was ligated to the 3' end of TCR cDNA. The SP2 primer and nested alpha and beta constant region primers amplified ligated cDNA in four rounds. Blood and skin TCR RNA was reverse transcribed with alpha and beta constant primers. One entry per CDR3 protein, called by TCRdb with MiXCR from the UMI-ligation and nested PCR reads. Here the sample spans fewer than 30,000 distinct CDR3 sequences, about 5.2% being singletons. The CDR3 has 16 residues. Looked up from germline, CDR1 is SGDLS and CDR2 is YYNGEE. Trimming removed 1 base from V and 5 bases from J; junction bases left unmatched: 4.

The chain couples TRBV9 to TRBJ2-3; 13 bases match TRBD2. The source of this sequence is an adult in good health. Sequenced sample: blood. The CDR3 reads CASSVRTSGSLDTQYF. The DNA of the CDR3 is TGTGCCAGCAGCGTAAGGACTAGCGGGAGTTTAGATACGCAGTATTTT.